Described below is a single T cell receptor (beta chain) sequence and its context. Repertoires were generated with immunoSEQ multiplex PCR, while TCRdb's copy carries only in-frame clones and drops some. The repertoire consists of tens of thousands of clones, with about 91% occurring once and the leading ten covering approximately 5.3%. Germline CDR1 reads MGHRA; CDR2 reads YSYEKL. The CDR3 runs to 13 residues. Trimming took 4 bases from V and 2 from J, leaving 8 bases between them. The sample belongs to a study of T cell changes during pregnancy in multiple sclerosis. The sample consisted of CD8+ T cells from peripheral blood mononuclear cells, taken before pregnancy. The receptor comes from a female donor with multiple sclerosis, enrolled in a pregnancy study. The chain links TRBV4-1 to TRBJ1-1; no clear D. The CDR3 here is CASSPPSNTEAFF. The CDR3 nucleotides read TGCGCCAGCAGCCCTCCCTCTAACACTGAAGCTTTCTTT.